Included here is one T cell receptor (beta chain) sequence, with context. The CDR3 extends over 18 amino acids. Trimming shortened V by 5 bases and J by 3 bases, and 22 bases separated the two germline ends. Germline loops: CDR1 SGHTA, CDR2 FQGNSA. This sample was taken from a study of T cell changes during pregnancy in multiple sclerosis. TCRdb's table, derived via immunoSEQ multiplex PCR, lists solely in-frame clones and lacks some. The sample carries 100,000 to 130,000 clones, roughly 90% recorded once. Sequences were derived from peripheral blood, sampled in the third trimester of pregnancy. This sequence originates from a female donor in good health, enrolled as a control in a pregnancy study. This chain links TRBV7-2 with TRBJ1-4, with a weak D call TRBD1 (5 bases). CDR3 residues: CASSPRVSGGGSNEKLFF. CDR3 coding DNA: TGTGCCAGCAGCCCGAGGGTGTCGGGGGGAGGTTCTAATGAAAAACTGTTTTTT. The full variable domain, completed using reference TRBV7-2 and TRBJ1-4, is GAGVSQSPSNKVTEKGKDVELRCDPISGHTALYWYRQSLGQGLEFLIYFQGNSAPDKSGLPSDRFSAERTGGSVSTLTIQRTQQEDSAVYLCASSPRVSGGGSNEKLFFGSGTQLSVL.